There are many counts of the clone carrying this T cell receptor beta chain. The target antigen is unknown. Unsorted libraries used 2 million PBMCs kept at -80 degrees C. These data come from a study of neurological immune-mediated disorders. Study results and limitations: Private repertoires in all groups were suggested, as expanded clones shared no CDR3 amino acid sequences across subjects. One cluster of related CDR3 sequences contained, by phylogenetic grouping, the repertoires of 18 of 34 multiple sclerosis patients and formed a possible signature. HTLV-1-associated myelopathy led in TCR clonal expansion, while multiple sclerosis ranked lowest, below healthy controls.

Germline V lookup: CDR1 SGHRS, CDR2 YFSETQ. V gave up 1 base and J gave up 1 base, with 12 bases separating them. There are 17 residues in the CDR3. TCRdb redid the calling of the 5' RACE reads with MiXCR, one entry per CDR3 protein. The sample has some 66,000 distinct CDR3 sequences, 4.5% seen once. Sample: PBMCs. The receptor comes from a man in his thirties or forties with multiple sclerosis. The chain has TRBV5-1 and TRBJ1-6; weak D call: TRBD1 (5 bases). The CDR3 DNA reads as TGCGCCAGCAGCTTGAGGCAGGGTGGGTCCTATAATTCACCCCTCCACTTT. This gives the protein CASSLRQGGSYNSPLHF.